This TCR beta chain was sequenced in a study of blood T cell repertoires in COVID-19. V shed 6 bases, J shed 2 bases, and the junction held 7 bases outside the gene matches. Germline CDR1 MNHEY, CDR2 SVGAGI. The CDR3 has 15 amino acids. In the study's own analysis: Quantification of nucleated cells was approximated via reference gene primer amplification. Assay: immunoSEQ multiplex PCR; the TCRdb copy retains only in-frame clones and omits some. Clone size and V and J calls were adopted from that table, with D and trimming inferred from the DNA. The table includes 200,000 to 250,000 clones, under 90% detected once. Participant ages covered about 18 to 95 years across about 25 US areas.

V is TRBV6-5 and J is TRBJ2-5; TRBD1 matches 9 bases. The source material was PBMCs or T cells enriched from blood (not recorded which). The TCR comes from an older woman who had recovered from COVID-19. The CDR3: CASSQGQGIQETQYF. In DNA form, the CDR3 reads TGTGCCAGCAGCCAGGGACAGGGTATTCAAGAGACCCAGTACTTC.